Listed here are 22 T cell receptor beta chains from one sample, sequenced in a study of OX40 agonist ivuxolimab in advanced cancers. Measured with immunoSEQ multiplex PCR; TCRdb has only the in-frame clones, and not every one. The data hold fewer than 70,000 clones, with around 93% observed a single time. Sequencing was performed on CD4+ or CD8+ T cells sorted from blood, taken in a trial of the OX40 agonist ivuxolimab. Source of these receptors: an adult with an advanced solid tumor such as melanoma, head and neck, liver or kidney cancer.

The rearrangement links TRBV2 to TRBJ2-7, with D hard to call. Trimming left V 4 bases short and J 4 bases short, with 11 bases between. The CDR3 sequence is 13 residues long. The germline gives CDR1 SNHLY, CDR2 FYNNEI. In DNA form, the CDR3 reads TGTGCCAGCAGTGCAGGCTCGGTGTACGAGCAGTACTTC. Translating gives CASSAGSVYEQYF.

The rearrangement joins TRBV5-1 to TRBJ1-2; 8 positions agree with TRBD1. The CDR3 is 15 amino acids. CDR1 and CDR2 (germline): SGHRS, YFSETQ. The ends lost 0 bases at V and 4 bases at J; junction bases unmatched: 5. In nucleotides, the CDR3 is TGCGCCAGCAGCTTGGAGGCAGGGGGCGCCTATGGCTACACCTTC. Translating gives CASSLEAGGAYGYTF.

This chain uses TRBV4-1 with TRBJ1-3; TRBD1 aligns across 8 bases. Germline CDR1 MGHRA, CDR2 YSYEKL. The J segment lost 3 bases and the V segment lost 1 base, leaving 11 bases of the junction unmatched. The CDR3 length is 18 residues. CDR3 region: CASSQAPPTGAGGNTIYF. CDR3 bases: TGCGCCAGCAGCCAAGCCCCCCCGACAGGGGCCGGTGGAAACACCATATATTTT.

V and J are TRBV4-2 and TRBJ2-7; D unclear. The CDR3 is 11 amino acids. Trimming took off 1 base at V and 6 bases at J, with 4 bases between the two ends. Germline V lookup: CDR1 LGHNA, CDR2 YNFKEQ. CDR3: CASSQGSEQYF. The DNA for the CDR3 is TGTGCCAGCAGCCAAGGGAGCGAGCAGTACTTC.

The CDR3 sequence is CASRWGGRYEQYF. Here the CDR3 DNA reads TGTGCCAGCAGGTGGGGGGGGCGCTACGAGCAGTACTTC. The rearrangement joins TRBV11-2 to TRBJ2-7; D is possibly TRBD2 (7 bases). Germline V gene data show CDR1 as SGHAT and CDR2 as FQNNGV. V was cut by 6 bases and J by 3 bases, with 12 bases left in between. The CDR3 spans 13 residues.

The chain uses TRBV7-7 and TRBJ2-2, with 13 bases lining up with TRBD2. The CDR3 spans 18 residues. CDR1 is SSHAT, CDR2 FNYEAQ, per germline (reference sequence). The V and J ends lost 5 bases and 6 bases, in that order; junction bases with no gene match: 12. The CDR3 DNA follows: TGTGCCAGCAGCCCGGGACTAGCGGGGAAGGGGGACGCCGGGGAGCTGTTTTTT. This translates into CASSPGLAGKGDAGELFF.

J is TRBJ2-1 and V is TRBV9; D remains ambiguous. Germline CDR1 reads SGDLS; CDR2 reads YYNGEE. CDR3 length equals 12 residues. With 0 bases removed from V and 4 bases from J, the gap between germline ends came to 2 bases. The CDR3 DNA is TGTGCCAGCAGCGTAGGTTACAATGAGCAGTTCTTC. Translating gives CASSVGYNEQFF.

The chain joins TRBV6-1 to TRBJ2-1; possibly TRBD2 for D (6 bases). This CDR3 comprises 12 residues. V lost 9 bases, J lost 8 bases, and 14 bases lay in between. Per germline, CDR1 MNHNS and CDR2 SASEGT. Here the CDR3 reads CASMEGIHEQFF. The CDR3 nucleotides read TGTGCCAGTATGGAGGGCATACATGAGCAGTTCTTC.

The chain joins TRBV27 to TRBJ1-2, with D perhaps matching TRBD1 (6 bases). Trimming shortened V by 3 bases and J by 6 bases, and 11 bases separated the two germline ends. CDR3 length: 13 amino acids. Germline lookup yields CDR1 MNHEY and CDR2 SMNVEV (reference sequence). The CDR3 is CASSLFRGDGYTF. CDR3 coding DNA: TGTGCCAGCAGTTTGTTCAGGGGCGATGGCTACACCTTC.

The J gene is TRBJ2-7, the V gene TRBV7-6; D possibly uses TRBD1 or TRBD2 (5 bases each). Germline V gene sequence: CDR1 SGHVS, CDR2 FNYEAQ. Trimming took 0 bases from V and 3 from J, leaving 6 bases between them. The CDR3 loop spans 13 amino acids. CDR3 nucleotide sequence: TGTGCCAGCAGCTTAGCGGGGGACTACGAGCAGTACTTC. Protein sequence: CASSLAGDYEQYF.

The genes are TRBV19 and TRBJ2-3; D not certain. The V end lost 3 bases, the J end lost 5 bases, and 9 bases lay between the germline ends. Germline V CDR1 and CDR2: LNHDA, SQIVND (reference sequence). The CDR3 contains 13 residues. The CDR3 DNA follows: TGTGCCAGTAGTATTTTTTCGGGAGATACGCAGTATTTT. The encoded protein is CASSIFSGDTQYF.

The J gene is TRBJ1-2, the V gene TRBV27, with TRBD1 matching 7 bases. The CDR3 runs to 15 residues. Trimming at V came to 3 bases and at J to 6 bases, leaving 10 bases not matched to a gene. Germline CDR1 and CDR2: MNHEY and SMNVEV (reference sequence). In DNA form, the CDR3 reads TGTGCCAGCAGTTTGGGCCCGGCAGGGGGGAATGGCTACACCTTC. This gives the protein CASSLGPAGGNGYTF.

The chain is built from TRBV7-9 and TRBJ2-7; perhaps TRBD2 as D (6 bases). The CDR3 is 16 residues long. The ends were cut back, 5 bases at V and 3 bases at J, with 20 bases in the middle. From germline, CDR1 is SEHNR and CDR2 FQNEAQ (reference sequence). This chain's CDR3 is CASSQSWSRDFYEQYF. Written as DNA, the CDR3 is TGTGCCAGCAGCCAGAGTTGGTCCCGGGACTTCTACGAGCAGTACTTC.

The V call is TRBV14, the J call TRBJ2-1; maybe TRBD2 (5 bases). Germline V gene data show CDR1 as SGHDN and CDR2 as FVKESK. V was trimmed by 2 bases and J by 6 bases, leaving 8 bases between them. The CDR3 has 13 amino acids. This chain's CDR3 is CASSQTSGNEQFF. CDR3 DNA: TGTGCCAGCAGCCAAACAAGCGGCAATGAGCAGTTCTTC.

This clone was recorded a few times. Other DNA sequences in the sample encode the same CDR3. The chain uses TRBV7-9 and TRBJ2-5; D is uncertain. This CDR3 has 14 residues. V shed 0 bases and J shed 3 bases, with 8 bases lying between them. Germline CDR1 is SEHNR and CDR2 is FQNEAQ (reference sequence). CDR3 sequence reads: CASSLALKEETQYF. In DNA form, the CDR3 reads TGTGCCAGCAGCTTAGCGCTTAAAGAAGAGACCCAGTACTTC.

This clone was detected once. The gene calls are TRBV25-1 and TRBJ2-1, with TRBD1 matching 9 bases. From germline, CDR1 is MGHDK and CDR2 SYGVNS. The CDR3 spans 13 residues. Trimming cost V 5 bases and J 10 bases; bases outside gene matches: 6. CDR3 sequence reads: CASSPPGQGEQFF. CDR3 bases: TGTGCCAGCAGTCCCCCCGGACAGGGGGAGCAGTTCTTC.

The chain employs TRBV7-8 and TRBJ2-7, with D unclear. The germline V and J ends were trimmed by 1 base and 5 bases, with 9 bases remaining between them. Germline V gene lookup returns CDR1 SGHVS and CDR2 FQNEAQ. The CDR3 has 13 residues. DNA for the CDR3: TGTGCCAGCAGCTTAGTCCCAGGCCACGAGCAGTACTTC. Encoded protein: CASSLVPGHEQYF.

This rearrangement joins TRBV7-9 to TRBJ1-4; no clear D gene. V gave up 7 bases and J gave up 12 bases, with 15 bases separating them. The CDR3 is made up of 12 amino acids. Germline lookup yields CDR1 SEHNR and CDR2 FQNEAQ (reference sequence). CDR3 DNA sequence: TGTGCCAGCACCATGGAGTTCGGACAACTGTTTTTT. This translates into CASTMEFGQLFF.

Here the CDR3 reads CATSWRGSTDTQYF. CDR3 bases: TGTGCCACCAGCTGGAGGGGGAGCACAGATACGCAGTATTTT. The chain carries TRBV15 and TRBJ2-3, with D perhaps TRBD1 or TRBD2 (6 bases each). CDR3 size: 14 residues. Germline V CDR1 and CDR2: LNHNV, YYDKDF (reference sequence). Trimming cost V 5 bases and J 0 bases, with 9 bases left between them.

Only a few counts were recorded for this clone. The CDR3 DNA reads TGTGCCATCCTTGCTAGCCCTACCGGGGAGCTGTTTTTT. Its translation: CAILASPTGELFF. V is TRBV19 and J is TRBJ2-2, with D perhaps matching TRBD2 (5 bases). CDR3 length: 13 amino acids. Germline V CDR1 and CDR2: LNHDA, SQIVND (reference sequence). The V gene lost 10 bases and the J gene lost 5 bases, with 14 bases spanning the gap.

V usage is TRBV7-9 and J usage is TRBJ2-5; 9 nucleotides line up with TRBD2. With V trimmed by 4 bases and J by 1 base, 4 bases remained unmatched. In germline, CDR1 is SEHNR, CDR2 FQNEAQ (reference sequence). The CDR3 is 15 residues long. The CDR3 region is CASSYSGGGQETQYF. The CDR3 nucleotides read TGTGCCAGCAGCTATAGCGGGGGTGGCCAAGAGACCCAGTACTTC.

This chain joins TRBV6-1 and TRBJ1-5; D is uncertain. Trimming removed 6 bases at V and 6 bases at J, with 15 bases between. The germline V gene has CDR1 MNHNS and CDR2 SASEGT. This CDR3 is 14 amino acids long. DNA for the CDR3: TGTGCCAGCAGACTCTACCCCACCAGTCAGCCCCAGCATTTT. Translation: CASRLYPTSQPQHF.